The subject of this entry is one TCR beta chain. The data were obtained in a study of blood T cell repertoires in COVID-19. Sequencing used immunoSEQ multiplex PCR; TCRdb keeps in-frame clones, though not all of them. This sample has about 350,000 clones; approximately 84% occur once, and the top ten carry 2.5% to 3%. Germline CDR1 and CDR2: SGHAT and FQDESV (reference sequence). There are 15 residues in the CDR3. V was pared by 6 bases and J by 4 bases, with 6 bases of the junction left unmatched. The specimen was PBMCs or T cells enriched from blood (not recorded which). The TCR was taken from a young woman who had recovered from COVID-19. This chain joins TRBV11-1 and TRBJ2-1; TRBD2 agrees at 10 bases. CDR3 sequence reads: CASSKRGGTYNEQFF. DNA for the CDR3: TGTGCCAGCAGTAAGCGGGGGGGAACTTACAATGAGCAGTTCTTC.